Included here is one T cell receptor beta chain sequence, with context. Its antigen target is currently unknown. No much larger clone exists at a distance of one base, and base qualities are not known. This sample was taken from a study of T cell responses to AZD1222 COVID-19 vaccine listed by TCRdb under 2021. For context, the study as a whole: AZD1222 recipients given second doses at about 4 weeks or at about 12 weeks were pooled, since spike-specific TCR depth and breadth were not found to differ between the two schedules. A total of approximately 230 trial participants underwent TCR sequencing, of whom 207 received two doses of AZD1222 and approximately 25 received two doses of the MenACWY control vaccine. Trial participants were enrolled by age into subgroups of 18-55, 56-69 and 70-plus years, and about 150, 27 and 61 TCR-sequenced participants, respectively, were included in these subgroups. Findings and caveats that apply to the study as a whole: The vaccine-associated CD4 TCRs covered the entire spike protein, and the dominant responses fell in regions 160-218 and 743-854. After two AZD1222 doses, both the breadth and the depth of spike-specific TCRs were significantly higher than at day 0 and than in MenACWY recipients. Participants were mostly white British and included more females than males, and it was suggested by the authors that clonal diversity may have been underestimated. Because no samples from the day 14 peak response were available, repertoires could be characterized only after the peak T cell response. Nearly half of unique spike-specific TCRs reportedly recognized epitopes outside regions mutated in the B.1.351 and B.1.1.7 variants. Conclusions about previously exposed vaccinees are limited because only five to seven AZD1222 recipients were SARS-CoV-2 seropositive at baseline. The 56-69-year group was small, and its depth increase did not reach significance, likely because of low power.

The CDR3 regions of human TCRbeta chains were analyzed by immunosequencing. Regarding the original processing steps: TCRs in the repertoires were compared against a reference library of SARS-CoV-2-specific TCRs that had been generated with the MIRA antigen-specificity platform. Breadth meant the fraction of unique TCRs that were SARS-CoV-2-associated, whereas depth meant the fraction of total T cells that were SARS-CoV-2-associated. Each spike-specific TCR was assigned to its reactive spike region and to a CD4 or CD8 class using the MIRA data. Log10-transformed breadth and depth values were compared by one-way ANOVA with Sidak's multiple comparisons tests. TCRdb stores this immuneACCESS table with in-frame sequences only. Part of the clones is absent; in the studies checked, under half of the shortfall reflects unresolved V genes, and no reason is known for the rest. The V and J calls and clone size come from that table; D and trimming were worked out from the DNA. The sample data list about 150,000 clones, and approximately 90% of these were observed just once. Together, the top ten hold 1.5% of the sample.

For this chain, trimming is 1 base at the V end and 6 bases at the J end, and the number of junction bases without a gene match is 7. CDR1 and CDR2 were assigned from the germline V gene as LGHNA and YSLEER. The CDR3 goes from the cysteine to the phenylalanine over 15 residues. The read is trimmed to its CDR3 DNA, 45 bases read in frame from base 1. Per the publication, the time point label means: baseline before first vaccination. Samples from vaccinated people were obtained from the UK trials COV001 and COV002, which included a single-blind randomized controlled phase 2/3 trial of AZD1222 (ChAdOx1 nCoV-19) in healthy adults. For TCRbeta chain sequencing, PBMC samples were collected from trial participants at day 0 and at day 28 after the second dose.

The TCR originated in an adult in good health. Here the chain combines TRBV4-3 and TRBJ1-2; 8 central bases correspond to TRBD1. The input for sequencing was peripheral blood, taken on day 0 of AZD1222 vaccination. The CDR3 protein is CASSQAPGGGNGYTF. In nucleotides, the sequence is TGCGCCAGCAGCCAAGCGCCAGGGGGCGGTAATGGCTACACCTTC.